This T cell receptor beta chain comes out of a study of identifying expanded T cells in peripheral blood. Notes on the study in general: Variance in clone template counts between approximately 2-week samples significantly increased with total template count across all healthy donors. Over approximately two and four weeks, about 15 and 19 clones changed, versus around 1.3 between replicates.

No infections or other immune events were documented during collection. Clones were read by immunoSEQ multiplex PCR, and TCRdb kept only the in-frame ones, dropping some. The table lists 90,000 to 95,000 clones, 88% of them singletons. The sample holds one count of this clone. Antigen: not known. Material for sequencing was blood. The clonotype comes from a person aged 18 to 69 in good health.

In nucleotides, the CDR3 is TGTGCCAGCAGATCGGCTGGGACAGGGGTCACCGGGGAGCTGTTTTTT. It is translated as CASRSAGTGVTGELFF. This rearrangement joins TRBV27 to TRBJ2-2; 10 positions agree with TRBD1. The CDR3 length is 16 residues. V dropped 6 bases and J dropped 4; count of bases not matched to a gene: 8. The germline CDR1 and CDR2 sequences are MNHEY and SMNVEV (reference sequence).